This TCR beta chain is drawn from a study of T cells in Graves' hyperthyroidism and ophthalmopathy. Whole-study findings and limits: Most clonotypes that expanded in the thyroid above 0.001 also showed up in blood.

This clonotype was observed many times. Its antigen is currently unknown. Amplified regions were TCR beta CDR3 sequences from RNA transcripts. With the HTBI primer set, the TCR CDR3 went through a first round of RT-PCR. MiXCR was run by TCRdb on the multiplex PCR reads, yielding one entry per CDR3 protein. The sample records hundreds of thousands of distinct CDR3 sequences, approximately 21% being singletons. V was trimmed by 1 base and J by 0 bases, leaving 15 bases between them. This CDR3 is built from 17 residues. Germline CDR1 and CDR2: SGHAT and FQNNGV. Out of approximately 10 ml of fresh peripheral blood came the PBMCs.

The TCR was taken from a man younger than 40 with Graves' ophthalmopathy. The chain links TRBV11-2 to TRBJ1-1, with D possibly being TRBD1 (5 bases). Input material: blood. CDR3 residues: CASSLGGVKRVNTEAFF. Here the CDR3 DNA reads TGTGCCAGCAGCTTAGGGGGGGTCAAGAGAGTGAACACTGAAGCTTTCTTT.